This TCR beta chain stems from a study of cytomegalovirus exposure and HLA in healthy donors (dated by TCRdb to about 2017). Looking at the study overall: According to a later analysis, the approximately 120 validation repertoires were produced on the same platform as the 666 repertoires of the first cohort. The study aimed to test whether cataloging public T cell receptors could reveal signatures of past pathogen exposure. To predict cytomegalovirus infection status, the study brought together high-throughput TCR immunosequencing, statistical association of individual TCRs with disease status, and machine learning. Besides the first cohort of roughly 660 subjects, a separate validation cohort made up of 120 different subjects was used. Study-wide findings and limitations: In vitro tests confirmed that a few of the cytomegalovirus-associated TCR beta chains recognize cytomegalovirus antigens. Across donors, most TCR sequences were observed very rarely, whereas some public TCRs were present in many individuals. A later analysis lacked HLA typing for the validation cohort, so it scored co-occurrence in that cohort across all 110 or so repertoires. The study listed 170 or so TCR beta chains as associated with cytomegalovirus. The classifier was reported to diagnose cytomegalovirus status with high specificity and sensitivity in both the original cohort and the validation cohort. In a later analysis, TCRs clustered in the first cohort were found to also tend to co-occur in the 120 or so validation repertoires, with approximately 95% of cluster scores above 0. According to the authors, the approach could potentially be generalized to other disease states and immunological phenotypes.

Separate from the approximately 700-subject first cohort, the validation cohort of some 130 subjects was the group to which the donors belonged. The CDR3 has 13 amino acids, counting the end cysteine and phenylalanine. Kept here is only the CDR3 DNA, which spans 39 bases and is read in frame from base 1. The V and J ends are trimmed by 4 bases and 6 bases, leaving 13 bases between them. From the germline V gene, CDR1 is SGDLS and CDR2 is YYNGEE. The method was the immunoSEQ multiplex PCR assay. The study's own analysis went as follows. A statistical classification framework was built for diagnosing cytomegalovirus status from the catalog of TCR beta chain sequences. This immuneACCESS table, as held by TCRdb, lists in-frame sequences with V and J called but not all clones. Of the missing ones, under half trace to an unresolved V gene in checked studies; the others have no known cause. D and trimming come from the DNA, and the V and J calls and clone size come from that table. In this sample the table shows 180,000 or so clones, about 89% of which occur a single time. In total, the top ten clones hold under 3.5% of the sample.

With respect to this clone: Its specific antigen is unknown. No much larger clone is present one base from it, and per-base qualities are unavailable.

The chain is assembled from TRBV9 and TRBJ1-1, with no confident D gene call. The sequenced sample was PBMCs. The TCR was taken from a man between 18 and 35 years old in good health and CMV-seropositive. The nucleotide sequence is given as TGTGCCAGCAGCACGGGGAGGTCCCCTGAAGCTTTCTTT. Its protein reads: CASSTGRSPEAFF.